This is a list of T cell receptor beta chains from one sample in a study of cytotoxic CD8 clonotypes in ibrutinib-treated CLL. This table comes from immunoSEQ multiplex PCR, and its TCRdb copy is limited to in-frame clones, with some not included. Of 150,000 or so clones in the sample, roughly 84% are singletons; the top ten hold around 3.1%. This specimen consisted of PBMCs, obtained at disease progression, from a patient treated with ibrutinib. The receptors shown here come from a human donor with chronic lymphocytic leukemia. Both conserved end residues are part of each CDR3. Fields, in order: CDR3 DNA, CDR3 protein, clone size, D gene, V gene, J gene. The D gene is left open where the match is weak. The size entry is marked missing in some rows and otherwise reads once, few, many or a size class.

DNA: TGTGCCAGCAGCCGGGGAGTGGACAATGAGCAGTTCTTC; CDR3: CASSRGVDNEQFF; size: once; D: NA; V: TRBV11-2; J: TRBJ2-1
DNA: TGTGCCAGCAGCTGGGACCTTAGGGATGAAAAACTGTTTTTT; CDR3: CASSWDLRDEKLFF; size: NA; D: NA; V: TRBV7-2; J: TRBJ1-4
DNA: TGTGCCAGCAGCAAAAGACTGCGAAACCAAGAGACCCAGTACTTC; CDR3: CASSKRLRNQETQYF; size: NA; D: NA; V: TRBV21-1; J: TRBJ2-5
DNA: TGTGCCAGCAGCTTGGGGCTAGCGGGGAAATACGAGCAGTACTTC; CDR3: CASSLGLAGKYEQYF; size: NA; D: TRBD2; V: TRBV5-6; J: TRBJ2-7
DNA: TGCGCCAGCAGCTGGGACAGAGACTATGGCTACACCTTC; CDR3: CASSWDRDYGYTF; size: NA; D: TRBD1; V: TRBV5-1; J: TRBJ1-2
DNA: TGTGCTAGTGGTTTGGAAAGCAATCAGCCCCAGCATTTT; CDR3: CASGLESNQPQHF; size: NA; D: NA; V: TRBV12-5; J: TRBJ1-5
DNA: TGTGCCAGCAGCCAAGGGACAGGGCCGGTCGAGACCCAGTACTTC; CDR3: CASSQGTGPVETQYF; size: NA; D: TRBD1; V: TRBV11-3; J: TRBJ2-5
DNA: TGTGCCAGCAGCCAGAAGGGTGGAGATACGCAGTATTTT; CDR3: CASSQKGGDTQYF; size: NA; D: NA; V: TRBV16; J: TRBJ2-3
DNA: TGCAGCGTTGGATCACAGGGTCGGGGGGAGACCCAGTACTTC; CDR3: CSVGSQGRGETQYF; size: NA; D: NA; V: TRBV29-1; J: TRBJ2-5
DNA: TGTGCCAGCAGCTTCCGTGAAGGTACCTACGAGCAGTACTTC; CDR3: CASSFREGTYEQYF; size: once; D: NA; V: TRBV7-2; J: TRBJ2-7
DNA: TGTGCCAGCAGTTTAGGGACTAGCGATTACAATGAGCAGTTCTTC; CDR3: CASSLGTSDYNEQFF; size: NA; D: TRBD2; V: TRBV5-8; J: TRBJ2-1
DNA: TGTGCCAGCAGCCATCCGGGACTAGCGGGCCACAATGAGCAGTTCTTC; CDR3: CASSHPGLAGHNEQFF; size: NA; D: TRBD2; V: TRBV28; J: TRBJ2-1
DNA: TGCGCCAGCACTTCGCAGACAGGGGGCGAGGAGACCCAGTACTTC; CDR3: CASTSQTGGEETQYF; size: NA; D: TRBD1; V: TRBV5-1; J: TRBJ2-5
DNA: TGTGCCAGCACCCTCGGGAGCGGGATAGGGTCCTACAATGAGCAGTTCTTC; CDR3: CASTLGSGIGSYNEQFF; size: NA; D: TRBD2; V: TRBV7-9; J: TRBJ2-1
DNA: TGCGCCAGCAGCTGGAGCGACAGGGAAGCCTATGGCTACACCTTC; CDR3: CASSWSDREAYGYTF; size: NA; D: TRBD1; V: TRBV5-1; J: TRBJ1-2
DNA: TGTGCCAGCAGCTTAGGTCCAGTTAATCAGCCCCAGCATTTT; CDR3: CASSLGPVNQPQHF; size: NA; D: NA; V: TRBV7-2; J: TRBJ1-5
DNA: TGTGCCAGCAGCTTAGTAGGAGGGGCAGGGAATCAGCCCCAGCATTTT; CDR3: CASSLVGGAGNQPQHF; size: NA; D: NA; V: TRBV7-2; J: TRBJ1-5
DNA: TGTGCCAGCTCACTTCTAATCACCCGGGGCAATGCTAATGAAAAACTGTTTTTT; CDR3: CASSLLITRGNANEKLFF; size: NA; D: NA; V: TRBV18; J: TRBJ1-4
DNA: TGTGCCAGCAGCTTTACCAGCTATGGCTACACCTTC; CDR3: CASSFTSYGYTF; size: NA; D: NA; V: TRBV5-6; J: TRBJ1-2
DNA: TGTGCCTGCCGGGGGGGTGCCTATGGCTACACCTTC; CDR3: CACRGGAYGYTF; size: NA; D: NA; V: TRBV6-6; J: TRBJ1-2
DNA: TGTGCCAGCAGTTTGGGGTATAGAAACTATGGCTACACCTTC; CDR3: CASSLGYRNYGYTF; size: NA; D: NA; V: TRBV6-5; J: TRBJ1-2
DNA: TGTGCCAGCAGCTTTCGTTTTGTCACAGGGCGAGTGAACACTGAAGCTTTCTTT; CDR3: CASSFRFVTGRVNTEAFF; size: NA; D: NA; V: TRBV5-4; J: TRBJ1-1
DNA: TGTGCCAGCAGTCCTCCGACAGGTTGGCTAACTGAAGCTTTCTTT; CDR3: CASSPPTGWLTEAFF; size: NA; D: NA; V: TRBV6-1; J: TRBJ1-1
DNA: TGTGCCAGTAGTACAAACCCGTGGGACCCTGAAGCTTTCTTT; CDR3: CASSTNPWDPEAFF; size: NA; D: NA; V: TRBV19; J: TRBJ1-1
DNA: TGTGCCAGCAGTACCTTGACAGGATTCAATCAGCCCCAGCATTTT; CDR3: CASSTLTGFNQPQHF; size: NA; D: NA; V: TRBV27; J: TRBJ1-5
DNA: TGTGCCAGCAGTTCCGGACAGCATCAGCCCCAGCATTTT; CDR3: CASSSGQHQPQHF; size: NA; D: NA; V: TRBV11-2; J: TRBJ1-5
DNA: TGTGCCAGCAGTTCCCTGGGGAGGACCCAGTACTTC; CDR3: CASSSLGRTQYF; size: NA; D: NA; V: TRBV27; J: TRBJ2-5
DNA: TGTGCCAGCAGCTCGGACCGACAGGGGGCGGGAAATCAGCCCCAGCATTTT; CDR3: CASSSDRQGAGNQPQHF; size: NA; D: TRBD1; V: TRBV7-3; J: TRBJ1-5
DNA: TGTGCCAGCAGCTTACAGGGCGGGGTGGGCGAGCAGTACTTC; CDR3: CASSLQGGVGEQYF; size: NA; D: NA; V: TRBV11-3; J: TRBJ2-7
DNA: TGCGCCAGCAGCCAAGCCCTGTTACTTACTGAGCAGTTCTTC; CDR3: CASSQALLLTEQFF; size: NA; D: NA; V: TRBV4-1; J: TRBJ2-1
DNA: TGCGCCAGCAGCTTGGTTGCAGACCAAGAGACCCAGTACTTC; CDR3: CASSLVADQETQYF; size: once; D: NA; V: TRBV5-1; J: TRBJ2-5
DNA: TGTGCCACCAGCAGACCGGAACCCAAGGAGCTGTTTTTT; CDR3: CATSRPEPKELFF; size: NA; D: NA; V: TRBV15; J: TRBJ2-2
DNA: TGTGCCAGCAGTTTAAACGGTTACAATGAGCAGTTCTTC; CDR3: CASSLNGYNEQFF; size: NA; D: NA; V: TRBV27; J: TRBJ2-1
DNA: TGTGCCAGCAGCTTAGCGGGGACAGCGAACACTGAAGCTTTCTTT; CDR3: CASSLAGTANTEAFF; size: NA; D: TRBD1; V: TRBV7-9; J: TRBJ1-1
DNA: TGTGCCAGCAGCTTAGTTTCGCGGGCCACTCAGTTCTTC; CDR3: CASSLVSRATQFF; size: NA; D: NA; V: TRBV11-3; J: TRBJ2-1
DNA: TGTGCCAGCTCACGTACAGGGGACCCGATCGAGCAGTACTTC; CDR3: CASSRTGDPIEQYF; size: NA; D: TRBD1; V: TRBV18; J: TRBJ2-7
DNA: TGTGCCAGCAGTCTCTCATACCCGGGACGGCCCAATGGTGAGCAGTTCTTC; CDR3: CASSLSYPGRPNGEQFF; size: NA; D: NA; V: TRBV27; J: TRBJ2-1
DNA: TGTGCCAGCAGTCCGGACCGAGCTACCTACAATGAGCAGTTCTTC; CDR3: CASSPDRATYNEQFF; size: NA; D: NA; V: TRBV28; J: TRBJ2-1
DNA: TGCACCAGAGGGCTAGCGGGAAGGGCAGATACGCAGTATTTT; CDR3: CTRGLAGRADTQYF; size: NA; D: NA; V: TRBV1; J: TRBJ2-3
DNA: TGTGCCAGTAGTAGGGACAGGGGGCCTGATAGCAATCAGCCCCAGCATTTT; CDR3: CASSRDRGPDSNQPQHF; size: NA; D: TRBD1; V: TRBV19; J: TRBJ1-5
DNA: TGTGCCAGCAGTCTAACTGGGACAGGCTATGGCTACACCTTC; CDR3: CASSLTGTGYGYTF; size: NA; D: TRBD1; V: TRBV27; J: TRBJ1-2
DNA: TGCGCCAGCAGCTTGGAAGGCGGAGCCAATGAGCAGTTCTTC; CDR3: CASSLEGGANEQFF; size: NA; D: NA; V: TRBV5-1; J: TRBJ2-1
DNA: TGTGCCAGCAGCCTAAAAAGGACAGCCAGCTATGGCTACACCTTC; CDR3: CASSLKRTASYGYTF; size: NA; D: NA; V: TRBV27; J: TRBJ1-2
DNA: TGTGCCAGCACGATGTACACTGAAGCTTTCTTT; CDR3: CASTMYTEAFF; size: NA; D: NA; V: TRBV7-9; J: TRBJ1-1
DNA: TGTGCCAGCAGCTTCTTGGCGGGAGTCTCCGCAGATACGCAGTATTTT; CDR3: CASSFLAGVSADTQYF; size: NA; D: TRBD2; V: TRBV11-3; J: TRBJ2-3
DNA: TGTGCCATCAGTGAGACCGGGGAGCTGTTTTTT; CDR3: CAISETGELFF; size: few; D: NA; V: TRBV10-3; J: TRBJ2-2